A single sample gave rise to the 2 T cell receptor beta chains below, sequenced in a study of blood T cells in healthy people across ages. The second PCR ran roughly 6 to 11 cycles with a sample-barcoded 5' primer and J-beta primers. TCRdb reprocessed the 5' RACE reads via MiXCR and lists one record per CDR3 protein. Of 750,000 to 1,000,000 distinct CDR3 sequences in the sample, just under 30% are singletons; the top ten hold roughly 10%. This sample also belongs to another study, concerning T cells of mothers and their children.

The sequenced sample consisted of blood. These receptor sequences come from a woman aged 40 to 55 in good health.

This clonotype was detected only a few times. The chain carries TRBV5-5 and TRBJ2-7; D gene unclear. CDR1 and CDR2 (germline): SGHKS, YYEKEE (reference sequence). The CDR3 contains 15 residues. V was shortened by 7 bases and J by 0 bases, with 17 bases between the two germline ends. The CDR3 nucleotides are TGTGCCAGCGGCTCCCTTTACAGTAGCTCCTACGAGCAGTACTTC. Residues: CASGSLYSSSYEQYF.

In this sample, this clonotype turned up many times. This chain connects TRBV20-1 to TRBJ2-3; 9 positions match TRBD2. The CDR3 is made up of 12 amino acids. Per the germline V gene, CDR1 is DFQATT and CDR2 is SNEGSKA (reference sequence). The CDR3 loop is CSLAGNTDTQYF. The CDR3 bases are TGCAGCCTAGCGGGGAACACAGATACGCAGTATTTT.